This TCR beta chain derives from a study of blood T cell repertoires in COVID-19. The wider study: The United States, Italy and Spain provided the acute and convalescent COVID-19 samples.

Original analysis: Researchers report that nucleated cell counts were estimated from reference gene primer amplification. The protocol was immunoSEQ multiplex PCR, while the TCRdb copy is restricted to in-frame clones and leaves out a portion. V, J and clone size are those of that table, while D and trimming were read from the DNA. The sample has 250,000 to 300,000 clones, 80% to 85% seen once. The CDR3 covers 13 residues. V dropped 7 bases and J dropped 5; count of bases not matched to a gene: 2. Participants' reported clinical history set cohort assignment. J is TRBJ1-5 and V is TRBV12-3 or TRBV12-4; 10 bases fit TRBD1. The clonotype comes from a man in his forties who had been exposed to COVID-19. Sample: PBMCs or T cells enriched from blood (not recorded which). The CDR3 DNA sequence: TGTGCCAGCAAGGGACAGGGGCATCAGCCCCAGCATTTT. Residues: CASKGQGHQPQHF.